The 9 T cell receptor beta chains listed next were all sequenced from one sample in a study of blood T cells in healthy people across ages. Primed by a sample-barcoded 5' primer and a J-beta primer mix, a second PCR proceeded for 7 to 11 cycles. TCRdb passed the 5' RACE reads through MiXCR, listing each CDR3 protein once. The sample lists about 1,400,000 distinct CDR3 sequences, 42% occurring once. Sequences were obtained from blood. The receptors derive from a woman younger than 30 in good health.

The chain joins TRBV11-2 to TRBJ2-1; 7 bases are a match to TRBD2. This CDR3 region has 16 residues. From germline, CDR1 is SGHAT and CDR2 FQNNGV. V lost 6 bases and J lost 3; bases outside the gene matches: 11. The CDR3 sequence is CASRESASGLYNEQFF. Here the CDR3 DNA reads TGTGCCAGCAGGGAATCGGCTAGCGGTCTCTACAATGAGCAGTTCTTC.

V usage is TRBV7-9 and J usage is TRBJ2-5, with D possibly TRBD2 on 5 matching bases. V was shortened by 3 bases and J by 2 bases, with 10 bases between the two germline ends. The germline V gene encodes CDR1 SEHNR and CDR2 FQNEAQ (reference sequence). CDR3 length equals 14 residues. The CDR3 sequence is CASSLISGQETQYF. The CDR3 nucleotides are TGTGCCAGCAGCTTGATCAGCGGTCAAGAGACCCAGTACTTC.

The gene calls are TRBV6-4 and TRBJ2-5; 9 bases are shared with TRBD2. The CDR3 covers 14 residues. J lost 2 bases, V lost 11 bases, and 9 bases had no gene match. Germline CDR1 and CDR2: MRHNA and SNTAGT. The CDR3 sequence: CARILAGFQETQYF. In DNA, the CDR3 is TGTGCCCGCATCCTAGCGGGGTTTCAAGAGACCCAGTACTTC.

The chain combines TRBV7-9 with TRBJ1-4; D gene uncertain. The CDR3 is 15 amino acids. Germline CDR1 SEHNR, CDR2 FQNEAQ (reference sequence). With 4 bases removed from V and 1 base from J, the gap between germline ends came to 10 bases. In DNA, the CDR3 is TGTGCCAGCAGCTGGGCTGGGAGAACTAATGAAAAACTGTTTTTT. Translation: CASSWAGRTNEKLFF. The full variable domain, in which reference TRBV7-9 and TRBJ1-4 provide the parts outside the CDR3, is DTGVSQNPRHKITKRGQNVTFRCDPISEHNRLYWYRQTLGQGPEFLTYFQNEAQLEKSRLLSDRFSAERPKGSFSTLEIQRTEQGDSAMYLCASSWAGRTNEKLFFGSGTQLSVL.

This clonotype showed up just a few times. CDR3: CAIGVTGVADTQYF. In DNA, the CDR3 is TGTGCCATCGGTGTGACAGGGGTGGCAGATACGCAGTATTTT. The chain uses TRBV10-3 and TRBJ2-3; 8 positions match TRBD1. V was pared by 8 bases and J by 4 bases, with 8 bases of the junction left unmatched. Germline V gene data show CDR1 as ENHRY and CDR2 as SYGVKD. The length of the CDR3 is 14 residues.

V usage is TRBV6-6 and J usage is TRBJ1-2; TRBD1 agrees at 8 bases. In germline, CDR1 is MNHNY, CDR2 SVGAGI (reference sequence). The CDR3 is 15 residues long. With 0 bases clipped from V and 3 bases from J, the junction kept 3 bases outside the gene matches. CDR3 DNA sequence: TGTGCCAGCAGTTACTCGGGACAGGCCTACTATGGCTACACCTTC. It encodes CASSYSGQAYYGYTF.

V and J are TRBV28 and TRBJ2-5; possible D gene TRBD2, 7 bases. Per the germline V gene, CDR1 is MDHEN and CDR2 is SYDVKM. The CDR3 length is 16 residues. V dropped 6 bases and J dropped 2 bases, with 19 bases sitting between them. The CDR3 sequence is CASSPLGGGFQETQYF. The CDR3 coding sequence is TGTGCCAGCAGCCCCCTGGGCGGGGGCTTTCAAGAGACCCAGTACTTC.

The chain couples TRBV28 to TRBJ2-6; no reliable D call. V shed 7 bases and J shed 0 bases, with 16 bases lying between them. This CDR3 comprises 17 residues. CDR1 is MDHEN, CDR2 SYDVKM, per germline. The DNA of the CDR3 is TGTGCCAGCAATCTAGTCGGCCTCAGCTCTGGGGCCAACGTCCTGACTTTC. Translating gives CASNLVGLSSGANVLTF.

The V gene is TRBV29-1, the J gene TRBJ2-2; TRBD1 aligns across 9 bases. Germline values: CDR1 SQVTM, CDR2 ANQGSEA. The V gene end was trimmed by 5 bases and the J gene end by 6 bases; junction bases not matched to a gene: 4. The CDR3 spans 13 residues. In nucleotides, the CDR3 is TGCAGCGTTCGGACAGGGGCCTCCGGGGAGCTGTTTTTT. Encoded protein: CSVRTGASGELFF.